Given below is one T cell receptor (beta chain) in context. No antigen is known for it. The sample is drawn from a study of cytomegalovirus exposure and HLA in healthy donors. The donors were healthy bone marrow donors. The study ran its PCR with 60 Vbeta and 13 Jbeta primers. In the study's own analysis: Approximately 12 million of tens of millions of unique TCR beta chains were shared, per a later count. Repertoires were generated with immunoSEQ multiplex PCR, while TCRdb's copy carries only in-frame clones and drops some. The V and J calls and clone size are taken from that table; D and trimming were inferred from the DNA. The sample has roughly 170,000 clones, around 80% seen once. The study, taken as a whole, reports: Prediction of most subjects' HLA-A and HLA-B alleles by TCR beta sequences was reportedly accurate. A previous analysis found most TCR beta V segments productive roughly 87% or roughly 30% of the time.

V lost 2 bases and J lost 5; bases outside the gene matches: 5. Germline values: CDR1 ENHRY, CDR2 SYGVKD. The CDR3 covers 14 residues. The source is a woman aged 25 to 39 in good health and CMV-seronegative. The rearrangement uses TRBV10-3 and TRBJ1-2; 7 nucleotides line up with TRBD1. The source material was PBMCs. CDR3 region: CAISERDSVYGYTF. The CDR3 bases are TGTGCCATCAGTGAGAGGGACAGTGTGTATGGCTACACCTTC.